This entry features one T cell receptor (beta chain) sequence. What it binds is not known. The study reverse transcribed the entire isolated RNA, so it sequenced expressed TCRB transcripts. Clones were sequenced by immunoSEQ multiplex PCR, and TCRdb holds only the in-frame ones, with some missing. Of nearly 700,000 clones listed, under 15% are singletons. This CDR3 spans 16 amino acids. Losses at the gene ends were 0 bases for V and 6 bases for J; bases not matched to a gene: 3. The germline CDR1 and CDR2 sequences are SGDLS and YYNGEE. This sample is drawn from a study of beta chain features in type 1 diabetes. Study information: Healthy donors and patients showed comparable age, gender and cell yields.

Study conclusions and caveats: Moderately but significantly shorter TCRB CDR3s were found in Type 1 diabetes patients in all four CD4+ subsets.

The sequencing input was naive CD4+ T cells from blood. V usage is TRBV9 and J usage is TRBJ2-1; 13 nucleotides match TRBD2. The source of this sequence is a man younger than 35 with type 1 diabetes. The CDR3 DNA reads TGTGCCAGCAGCGTAGCTGGGACTAGCGGGATCAATGAGCAGTTCTTC. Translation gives CASSVAGTSGINEQFF.